The 18 T cell receptor beta chains below come from one sample, sequenced in a study of response to subunit inactivated influenza vaccine. MiXCR, applied by TCRdb to the RT-PCR reads, yields one record per CDR3 protein. The sample lists roughly 710,000 distinct CDR3 sequences; 12% to 15% were seen once. Material: PBMCs from blood, obtained roughly 15 days before vaccination. These receptors came from a man between 50 and 59 years old who received an inactivated influenza vaccine.

The chain carries TRBV4-3 and TRBJ1-4; D call uncertain. Germline V lookup: CDR1 LGHNA, CDR2 YSLEER. The V and J ends lost 4 bases and 4 bases respectively, with 10 bases between them. This CDR3 is built from 14 residues. CDR3 nucleotide sequence: TGCGCCAGCAGCCCCCGTACTGATAATGAAAAACTGTTTTTT. Protein sequence: CASSPRTDNEKLFF.

The rearrangement links TRBV4-1 to TRBJ2-7, with 14 bases identical to TRBD2. Per germline, CDR1 MGHRA and CDR2 YSYEKL. There are 18 residues in the CDR3. V lost 0 bases and J lost 3; bases outside the gene matches: 7. The CDR3 DNA follows: TGCGCCAGCAGCCAAGAAGGGGGACTAGCGGGGGCCTTCTACGAGCAGTACTTC. Protein sequence: CASSQEGGLAGAFYEQYF.

Of note for this clonotype: A read error may explain this, as a much larger clone is one base away. This chain uses TRBV12-3 or TRBV12-4 with TRBJ2-7; maybe TRBD2 (5 bases). CDR3 length equals 12 residues. Trimming took 5 bases from V and 10 from J, leaving 15 bases between them. DNA of the CDR3: TGTGCCAGCAGTCCCGAATTTAGCGATCAGTACTTC. Amino acids: CASSPEFSDQYF.

This clonotype was found many times. The chain links TRBV5-1 to TRBJ1-1; D perhaps matches TRBD1 (5 bases). The CDR3 consists of 14 residues. CDR1 is SGHRS, CDR2 YFSETQ, per germline. The V and J ends lost 3 bases and 4 bases respectively, with 13 bases between them. The CDR3 loop is CASSSPGRVTEAFF. CDR3 bases: TGCGCCAGCAGCTCGCCGGGACGGGTCACTGAAGCTTTCTTT.

A few counts support this clonotype. The chain couples TRBV9 to TRBJ2-1; D is unclear. CDR1 is SGDLS and CDR2 is YYNGEE in the germline V gene. V was trimmed by 3 bases and J by 7 bases, leaving 11 bases between them. The CDR3 extends over 13 amino acids. The CDR3 reads CASSAPADNEQFF. CDR3 bases: TGTGCCAGCAGCGCCCCGGCTGATAATGAGCAGTTCTTC.

This clonotype showed up just a few times. This chain uses TRBV29-1 with TRBJ1-2; TRBD1 agrees at 9 bases. The trim removed 3 bases at V and 1 base at J, leaving 3 bases unmatched. The germline V gene encodes CDR1 SQVTM and CDR2 ANQGSEA. The CDR3 runs 14 residues. CDR3 DNA sequence: TGCAGCGTTGAGGGACAGGGCGGTAACTATGGCTACACCTTC. Protein sequence: CSVEGQGGNYGYTF. Complete variable domain (other parts from reference TRBV29-1 and TRBJ1-2): SAVISQKPSRDICQRGTSLTIQCQVDSQVTMMFWYRQQPGQSLTLIATANQGSEATYESGFVIDKFPISRPNLTFSTLTVSNMSPEDSSIYLCSVEGQGGNYGYTFGSGTRLTVV.

This clonotype was seen more than once but under ten times. The chain recombines TRBV12-3 or TRBV12-4 with TRBJ1-1, with 7 nucleotides matching TRBD1. Losses at the gene ends were 5 bases for V and 6 bases for J; bases not matched to a gene: 6. This CDR3 has 13 amino acids. The CDR3 DNA reads as TGTGCCAGCAGTCTCAGACAGGGCGCTGAAGCTTTCTTT. This translates into CASSLRQGAEAFF.

The V and J genes are TRBV20-1 and TRBJ2-7; 8 bases are shared with TRBD1. The CDR3 has 14 residues. Per the germline V gene, CDR1 is DFQATT and CDR2 is SNEGSKA (reference sequence). The junction had 8 bases not matched to a gene; V was cut back by 3 bases and J by 4 bases. CDR3 loop: CSARDSGTGYEQYF. CDR3 nucleotides: TGCAGTGCTAGGGACTCCGGGACAGGATACGAGCAGTACTTC.

This chain joins TRBV4-3 and TRBJ2-1, with D possibly being TRBD2 (6 bases). Germline V gene lookup returns CDR1 LGHNA and CDR2 YSLEER. Trimming pared 4 bases from V and 9 bases from J, leaving 16 bases between. CDR3 length: 14 residues. CDR3 in amino acids: CASSLDYRLSEQFF. CDR3 DNA sequence: TGCGCCAGCAGCCTGGACTACCGTTTGTCTGAGCAGTTCTTC.

This clonotype was observed a few times. J is TRBJ2-5 and V is TRBV10-2; 9 bases fit TRBD2. V lost 8 bases and J lost 5; bases outside the gene matches: 6. Germline-derived CDR1 and CDR2 are WSHSY and SAAADI. The CDR3 consists of 13 residues. CDR3 sequence reads: CASGGGAWETQYF. In DNA form, the CDR3 reads TGCGCCAGCGGCGGGGGGGCCTGGGAGACCCAGTACTTC.

In this sample, this clonotype turned up a few times. The chain has TRBV10-3 and TRBJ2-7, with 7 bases that match TRBD1. There are 16 residues in the CDR3. V dropped 4 bases and J dropped 0; count of bases not matched to a gene: 9. Germline V gene data show CDR1 as ENHRY and CDR2 as SYGVKD. The CDR3 region has the DNA TGTGCCATCAGTGCTCAGACAGGGTGGAACTCCTACGAGCAGTACTTC. This codes for CAISAQTGWNSYEQYF.

The chain links TRBV24-1 to TRBJ2-3; a possible D gene is TRBD1 (5 bases). Germline V gene lookup returns CDR1 KGHDR and CDR2 SFDVKD. This CDR3 contains 15 residues. V shed 1 base and J shed 2 bases, with 9 bases lying between them. CDR3 nucleotides: TGTGCCACCAGTGATTTCGACAGAGACACAGATACGCAGTATTTT. Protein sequence: CATSDFDRDTDTQYF.

This clonotype was detected only a few times. DNA for the CDR3: TGTGCCAGCAGCATTATCAAAAATGAGCAGTTCTTC. Protein product: CASSIIKNEQFF. The chain is built from TRBV7-9 and TRBJ2-1; D is uncertain. The CDR3 sequence is 12 residues long. The V gene's germline CDR1 is SEHNR and CDR2 FQNEAQ (reference sequence). V was trimmed by 5 bases and J by 7 bases, leaving 9 bases between them.

The V gene is TRBV5-1, the J gene TRBJ2-7; 8 bases are a match to TRBD1. V was pared by 4 bases and J by 4 bases, with 13 bases of the junction left unmatched. Germline lookup yields CDR1 SGHRS and CDR2 YFSETQ. This CDR3 region has 16 residues. CDR3 bases: TGCGCCAGCAGCGGGGGAACCGGGACAGGACCTTACGAGCAGTACTTC. Its protein is CASSGGTGTGPYEQYF.

The chain links TRBV11-2 to TRBJ2-1; 10 nucleotides line up with TRBD2. The V segment lost 3 bases and the J segment 7 bases; nucleotides outside the gene matches: 12. The CDR3 is made up of 17 amino acids. Germline CDR1 is SGHAT and CDR2 is FQNNGV. The CDR3 reads CASSLSMVSGRANEQFF. In nucleotides, the CDR3 is TGTGCCAGCAGCTTGTCAATGGTCAGCGGGAGGGCGAATGAGCAGTTCTTC.

V and J are TRBV14 and TRBJ1-2, with 10 bases identical to TRBD1. V dropped 1 base and J dropped 7; count of bases not matched to a gene: 3. The CDR3 consists of 14 residues. Germline CDR1 SGHDN, CDR2 FVKESK. The CDR3 protein is CASSQGQGAGGYTF. The CDR3 bases are TGTGCCAGCAGCCAAGGACAGGGGGCTGGTGGCTACACCTTC.

The chain uses TRBV7-2 and TRBJ2-1; tentatively, D is TRBD2 (5 bases). The CDR3 is made up of 17 amino acids. V lost 0 bases and J lost 3, with 15 bases in between. CDR1 and CDR2 (germline): SGHTA, FQGNSA. The DNA for the CDR3 is TGTGCCAGCAGCTTAGCGGGCGGGCGGTTTGGCTACAATGAGCAGTTCTTC. Protein product: CASSLAGGRFGYNEQFF.

J is TRBJ2-5 and V is TRBV12-3 or TRBV12-4; 7 bases are shared with TRBD1. The V segment lost 6 bases and the J segment 4 bases; nucleotides outside the gene matches: 8. CDR3 length equals 14 residues. CDR3 sequence (DNA): TGTGCCAGCAGACTCGACAGGGTGGGAGAGACCCAGTACTTC. Translation: CASRLDRVGETQYF.